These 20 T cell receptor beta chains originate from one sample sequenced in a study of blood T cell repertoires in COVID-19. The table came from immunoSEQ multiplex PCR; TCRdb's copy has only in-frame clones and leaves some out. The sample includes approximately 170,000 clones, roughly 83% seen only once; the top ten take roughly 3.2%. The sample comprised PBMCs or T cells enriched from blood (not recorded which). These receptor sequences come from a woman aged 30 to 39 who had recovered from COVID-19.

The CDR3 sequence: CASSSEISYEQYV. In DNA form, the CDR3 reads TGTGCCAGCAGCTCAGAAATATCCTACGAGCAGTACGTC. The chain recombines TRBV7-9 with TRBJ2-7; no reliable D call. There are 13 residues in the CDR3. Germline V CDR1 and CDR2: SEHNR, FQNEAQ (reference sequence). Trimming took off 4 bases at V and 1 base at J, with 8 bases between the two ends.

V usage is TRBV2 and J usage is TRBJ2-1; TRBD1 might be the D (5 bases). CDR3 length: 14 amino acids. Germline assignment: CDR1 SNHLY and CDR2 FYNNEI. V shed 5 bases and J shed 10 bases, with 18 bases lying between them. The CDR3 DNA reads TGTGCCAGCAGTCGACGAAGTGGGGCAACAGAGCAGTTCTTC. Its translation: CASSRRSGATEQFF.

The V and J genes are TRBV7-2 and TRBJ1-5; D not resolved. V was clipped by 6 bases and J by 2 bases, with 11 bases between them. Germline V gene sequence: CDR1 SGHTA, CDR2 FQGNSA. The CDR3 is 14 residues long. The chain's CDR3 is CASRLGGGNQPQHF. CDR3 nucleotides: TGTGCCAGCAGACTGGGTGGAGGCAATCAGCCCCAGCATTTT.

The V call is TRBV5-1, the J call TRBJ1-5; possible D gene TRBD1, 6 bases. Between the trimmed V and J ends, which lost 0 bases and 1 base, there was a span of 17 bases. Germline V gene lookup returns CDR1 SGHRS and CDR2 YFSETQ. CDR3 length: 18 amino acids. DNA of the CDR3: TGCGCCAGCAGCTTGGGCTCGGGGGGCCAATTCAGCAATCAGCCCCAGCATTTT. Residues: CASSLGSGGQFSNQPQHF.

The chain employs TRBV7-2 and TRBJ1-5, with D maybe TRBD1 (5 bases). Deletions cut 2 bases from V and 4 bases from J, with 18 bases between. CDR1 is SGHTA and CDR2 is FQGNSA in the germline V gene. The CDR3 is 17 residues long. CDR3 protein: CASSLPSRTRHNQPQHF. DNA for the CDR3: TGTGCCAGCAGCTTACCTAGTAGGACACGTCATAATCAGCCCCAGCATTTT.

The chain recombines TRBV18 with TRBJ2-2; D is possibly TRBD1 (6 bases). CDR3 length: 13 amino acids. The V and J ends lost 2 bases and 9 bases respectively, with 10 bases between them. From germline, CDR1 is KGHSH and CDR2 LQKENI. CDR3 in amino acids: CASSPEGGRELFF. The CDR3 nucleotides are TGTGCCAGCTCACCAGAAGGGGGAAGGGAGCTGTTTTTT.

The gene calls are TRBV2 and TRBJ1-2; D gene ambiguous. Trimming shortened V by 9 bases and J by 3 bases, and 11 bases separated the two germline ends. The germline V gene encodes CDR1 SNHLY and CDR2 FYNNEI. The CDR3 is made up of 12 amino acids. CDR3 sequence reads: CARNGYDYGYTF. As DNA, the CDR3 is TGTGCCAGAAACGGGTACGACTATGGCTACACCTTC.

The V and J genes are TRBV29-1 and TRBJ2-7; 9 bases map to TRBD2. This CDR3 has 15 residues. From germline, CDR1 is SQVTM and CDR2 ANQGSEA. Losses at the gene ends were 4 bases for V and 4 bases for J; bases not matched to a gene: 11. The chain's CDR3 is CSVAAKAGGGYEQYV. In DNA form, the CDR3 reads TGCAGCGTTGCCGCTAAAGCGGGGGGAGGTTACGAGCAGTACGTC.

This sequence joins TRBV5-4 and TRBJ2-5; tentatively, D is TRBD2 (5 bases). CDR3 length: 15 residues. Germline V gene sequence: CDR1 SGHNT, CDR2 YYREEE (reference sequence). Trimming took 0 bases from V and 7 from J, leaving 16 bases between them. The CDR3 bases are TGTGCCAGCAGCTTGGAGAGGGCCGTCGGAGGGACCCAGTACTTC. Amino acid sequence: CASSLERAVGGTQYF.

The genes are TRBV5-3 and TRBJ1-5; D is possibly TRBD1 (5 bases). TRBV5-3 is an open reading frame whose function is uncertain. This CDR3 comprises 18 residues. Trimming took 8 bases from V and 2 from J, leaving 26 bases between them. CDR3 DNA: TGTGCCAGGAACGGACGGGACTTCGGACTATATGGCAATCAGCCCCAGCATTTT. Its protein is CARNGRDFGLYGNQPQHF.

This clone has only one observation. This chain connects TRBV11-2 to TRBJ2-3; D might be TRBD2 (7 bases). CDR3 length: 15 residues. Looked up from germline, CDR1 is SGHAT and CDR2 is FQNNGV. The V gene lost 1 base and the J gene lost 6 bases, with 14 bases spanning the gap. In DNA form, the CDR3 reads TGTGCCAGCAGCTTAGGGAGGGGGGGTAAGGATACGCAGTATTTT. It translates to CASSLGRGGKDTQYF.

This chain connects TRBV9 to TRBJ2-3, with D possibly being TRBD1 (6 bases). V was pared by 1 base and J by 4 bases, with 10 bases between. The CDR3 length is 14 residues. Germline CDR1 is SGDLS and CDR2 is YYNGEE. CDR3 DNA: TGTGCCAGCAGCGTACCCAGGGGTTCAGATACGCAGTATTTT. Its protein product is CASSVPRGSDTQYF.

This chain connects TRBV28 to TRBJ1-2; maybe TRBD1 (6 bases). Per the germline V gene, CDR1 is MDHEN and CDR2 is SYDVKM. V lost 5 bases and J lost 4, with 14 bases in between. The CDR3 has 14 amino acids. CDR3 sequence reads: CASSPPGQPYGYTF. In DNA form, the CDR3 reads TGTGCCAGCAGTCCCCCTGGACAGCCCTATGGCTACACCTTC.

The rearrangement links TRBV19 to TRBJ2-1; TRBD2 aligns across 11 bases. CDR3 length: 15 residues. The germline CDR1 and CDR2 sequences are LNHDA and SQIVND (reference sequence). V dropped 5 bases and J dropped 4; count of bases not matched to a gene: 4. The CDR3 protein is CASSLASGGYNEQFF. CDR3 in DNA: TGTGCCAGTAGTCTTGCTAGCGGGGGGTACAATGAGCAGTTCTTC. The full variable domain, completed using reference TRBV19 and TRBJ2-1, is DGGITQSPKYLFRKEGQNVTLSCEQNLNHDAMYWYRQDPGQGLRLIYYSQIVNDFQKGDIAEGYSVSREKKESFPLTVTSAQKNPTAFYLCASSLASGGYNEQFFGPGTRLTVL.

CDR3 in amino acids: CASSAGTSGWETQYF. The CDR3 coding sequence is TGTGCCAGCAGCGCCGGTACTAGCGGGTGGGAGACCCAGTACTTC. V gene TRBV9 combines with J gene TRBJ2-5, with 9 nucleotides matching TRBD2. The V and J ends lost 3 bases and 5 bases, in that order; junction bases with no gene match: 8. In germline, CDR1 is SGDLS, CDR2 YYNGEE. The CDR3 has 15 amino acids.

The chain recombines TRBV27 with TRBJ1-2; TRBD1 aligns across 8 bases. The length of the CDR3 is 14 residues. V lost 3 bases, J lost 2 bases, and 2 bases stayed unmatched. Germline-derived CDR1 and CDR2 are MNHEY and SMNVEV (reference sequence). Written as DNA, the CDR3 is TGTGCCAGCAGTTTCGGGACAGGCAACTATGGCTACACCTTC. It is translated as CASSFGTGNYGYTF.

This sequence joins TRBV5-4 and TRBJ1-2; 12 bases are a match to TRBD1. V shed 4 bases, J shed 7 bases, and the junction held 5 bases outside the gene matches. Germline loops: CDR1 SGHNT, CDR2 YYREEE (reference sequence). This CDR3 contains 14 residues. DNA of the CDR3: TGTGCCAGCAGCAAGGGACAGGGGGCTAGTGGCTACACCTTC. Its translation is CASSKGQGASGYTF.

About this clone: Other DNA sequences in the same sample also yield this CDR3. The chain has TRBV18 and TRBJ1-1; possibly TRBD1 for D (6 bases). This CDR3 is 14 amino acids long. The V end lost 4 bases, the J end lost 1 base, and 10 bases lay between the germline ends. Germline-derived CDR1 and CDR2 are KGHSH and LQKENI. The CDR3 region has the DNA TGTGCCAGCTCACGTGGGACAAGGAACACTGAAGCTTTCTTT. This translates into CASSRGTRNTEAFF.

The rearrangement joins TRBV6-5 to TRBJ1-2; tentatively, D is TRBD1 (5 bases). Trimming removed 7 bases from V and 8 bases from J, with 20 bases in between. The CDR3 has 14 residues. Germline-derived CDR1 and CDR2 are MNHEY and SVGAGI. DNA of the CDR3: TGTGCCAGCACCCTCGGGGGAGGGAACAGCGGCTACACCTTC. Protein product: CASTLGGGNSGYTF.

CDR3 sequence reads: CASSLVFKETQYF. CDR3 DNA sequence: TGTGCCAGCAGCTTAGTGTTTAAAGAGACCCAGTACTTC. This sequence joins TRBV11-2 and TRBJ2-5; D is unresolved. Germline V gene data show CDR1 as SGHAT and CDR2 as FQNNGV. Trimming removed 1 base from V and 3 bases from J, with 6 bases in between. The CDR3 is made up of 13 amino acids. Using reference TRBV11-2 and TRBJ2-5 for the parts outside the CDR3, the full variable domain is EAGVAQSPRYKIIEKRQSVAFWCNPISGHATLYWYQQILGQGPKLLIQFQNNGVVDDSQLPKDRFSAERLKGVDSTLKIQPAKLEDSAVYLCASSLVFKETQYFGPGTRLLVL.